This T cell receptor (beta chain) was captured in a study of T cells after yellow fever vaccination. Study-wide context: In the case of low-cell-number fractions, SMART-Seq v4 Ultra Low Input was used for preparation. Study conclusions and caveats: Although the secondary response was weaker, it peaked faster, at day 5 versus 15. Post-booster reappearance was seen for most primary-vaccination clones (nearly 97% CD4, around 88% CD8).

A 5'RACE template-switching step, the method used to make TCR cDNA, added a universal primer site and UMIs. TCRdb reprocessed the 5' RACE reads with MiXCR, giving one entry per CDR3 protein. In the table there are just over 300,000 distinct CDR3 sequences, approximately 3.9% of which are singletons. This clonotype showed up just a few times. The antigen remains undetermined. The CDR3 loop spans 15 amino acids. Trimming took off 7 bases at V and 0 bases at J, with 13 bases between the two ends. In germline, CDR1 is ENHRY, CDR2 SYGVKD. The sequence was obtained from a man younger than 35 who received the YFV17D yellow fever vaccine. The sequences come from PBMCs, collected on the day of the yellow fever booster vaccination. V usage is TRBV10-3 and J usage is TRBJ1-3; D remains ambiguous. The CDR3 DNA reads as TGTGCCATCAAGGGCGGACTGAACTCTGGAAACACCATATATTTT. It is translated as CAIKGGLNSGNTIYF.